A single sample gave rise to the 17 T cell receptor beta chains below, sequenced in a study of blood T cell repertoires in COVID-19. The table came from immunoSEQ multiplex PCR; TCRdb's copy has only in-frame clones and leaves some out. The repertoire consists of hundreds of thousands of clones, with 89% occurring once and the leading ten covering more than 1%. The specimen was peripheral blood. The source of these receptors is a man aged 40-49 years with acute or convalescent COVID-19.

V is TRBV7-3 and J is TRBJ2-1; maybe TRBD1 (5 bases). Germline CDR1 reads SGHTA; CDR2 reads FQGTGA. The V and J ends lost 0 bases and 7 bases respectively, with 13 bases between them. The CDR3 contains 15 residues. The CDR3 DNA is TGTGCCAGCAGCTTAACGCTAGGGGAAATAAATGAGCAGTTCTTC. Its translation is CASSLTLGEINEQFF.

The chain couples TRBV7-9 to TRBJ2-7; TRBD2 might be the D (5 bases). V lost 2 bases to trimming and J lost 5 bases, with 7 bases between them. Germline CDR1 is SEHNR and CDR2 is FQNEAQ (reference sequence). CDR3 length: 12 residues. In nucleotides, the CDR3 is TGTGCCAGCAGCTTATGGGGAGACGAGCAGTACTTC. It is translated as CASSLWGDEQYF.

The gene calls are TRBV7-9 and TRBJ1-1; 10 bases match TRBD1. Trimming at V came to 5 bases and at J to 2 bases, leaving 5 bases not matched to a gene. The germline V gene encodes CDR1 SEHNR and CDR2 FQNEAQ (reference sequence). The CDR3 consists of 15 residues. The CDR3 spells CASSPGTGANTEAFF. The DNA for the CDR3 is TGTGCCAGCAGCCCAGGGACAGGGGCTAACACTGAAGCTTTCTTT. Using reference TRBV7-9 and TRBJ1-1 for the parts outside the CDR3, the full variable domain is DTGVSQNPRHKITKRGQNVTFRCDPISEHNRLYWYRQTLGQGPEFLTYFQNEAQLEKSRLLSDRFSAERPKGSFSTLEIQRTEQGDSAMYLCASSPGTGANTEAFFGQGTRLTVV.

V and J are TRBV6-5 and TRBJ1-4; D gene unclear. Germline V gives CDR1 MNHEY, CDR2 SVGAGI. Trimming cost V 5 bases and J 8 bases, with 12 bases left between them. The CDR3 runs 13 residues. DNA of the CDR3: TGTGCCAGCAGTCGGCAGGTTGAAGAAAAACTGTTTTTT. It translates to CASSRQVEEKLFF.

The rearrangement uses TRBV2 and TRBJ2-1; unclear D gene. V lost 1 base and J 6 bases, leaving 13 bases between the germline ends. The length of the CDR3 is 15 residues. Germline CDR1 SNHLY, CDR2 FYNNEI. DNA of the CDR3: TGTGCCAGCAGTGAAGGCCTCCTCCCTAGCAATGAGCAGTTCTTC. Translating it yields CASSEGLLPSNEQFF.

The chain couples TRBV19 to TRBJ2-2; 10 bases are a match to TRBD2. The CDR3 runs 15 residues. The germline gives CDR1 LNHDA, CDR2 SQIVND (reference sequence). With 6 bases clipped from V and 7 bases from J, the junction kept 8 bases outside the gene matches. The CDR3 sequence: CASRQLAGSGGELFF. In nucleotides, the CDR3 is TGTGCCAGTAGGCAACTAGCGGGGTCGGGCGGGGAGCTGTTTTTT.

This clone has only one observation. The chain combines TRBV19 with TRBJ2-7; 7 positions agree with TRBD1. The CDR3 is 13 amino acids. Germline V CDR1 and CDR2: LNHDA, SQIVND (reference sequence). V shed 6 bases and J 2 bases; nucleotides not matched to a gene: 4. The CDR3 DNA reads as TGTGCCAGTAGGGGACAGTTGACCTACGAGCAGTACTTC. Translating it yields CASRGQLTYEQYF.

The chain carries TRBV2 and TRBJ2-1; a possible D gene is TRBD1 (5 bases). CDR3 length equals 12 residues. Trimming stripped 7 bases from V and 6 bases from J, with 10 bases between. Germline-derived CDR1 and CDR2 are SNHLY and FYNNEI. CDR3 sequence: CASKGIGNEQFF. The CDR3 coding sequence is TGTGCCAGCAAGGGGATCGGCAATGAGCAGTTCTTC.

The chain uses TRBV28 and TRBJ2-4, with TRBD1 matching 8 bases. This CDR3 has 14 amino acids. Losses at the gene ends were 7 bases for V and 9 bases for J; bases not matched to a gene: 11. From germline, CDR1 is MDHEN and CDR2 SYDVKM. The CDR3 here is CASTSSGGWAIQYF. The CDR3 coding sequence is TGTGCCAGCACTTCTTCAGGGGGCTGGGCCATTCAGTACTTC.

As regards this clone: A far more abundant clone sits one base away, making this likely a read error. The chain employs TRBV27 and TRBJ2-3, with 9 bases aligning to TRBD1. CDR3 length: 14 residues. V lost 4 bases, J lost 1 base, and 0 bases stayed unmatched. From germline, CDR1 is MNHEY and CDR2 SMNVEV (reference sequence). CDR3 residues: CASSWTGGTDTQYF. For the CDR3, the DNA is TGTGCCAGCAGTTGGACAGGGGGCACAGATACGCAGTATTTT.

The genes are TRBV2 and TRBJ2-3; a weak D match, TRBD1 (6 bases). This CDR3 has 14 amino acids. V lost 2 bases and J lost 2, with 8 bases in between. CDR1 is SNHLY and CDR2 is FYNNEI in the germline V gene. The CDR3, as DNA: TGTGCCAGCAGTGAAACAGGGATCACAGATACGCAGTATTTT. Encoded protein: CASSETGITDTQYF. The whole variable domain, filled in from reference TRBV2 and TRBJ2-3, reads EPEVTQTPSHQVTQMGQEVILRCVPISNHLYFYWYRQILGQKVEFLVSFYNNEISEKSEIFDDQFSVERPDGSNFTLKIRSTKLEDSAMYFCASSETGITDTQYFGPGTRLTVL.

The chain recombines TRBV4-1 with TRBJ2-1; tentative D call: TRBD2 (6 bases). This CDR3 region has 17 residues. V was pared by 0 bases and J by 9 bases, with 21 bases between. Germline CDR1 and CDR2: MGHRA and YSYEKL. In nucleotides, the CDR3 is TGCGCCAGCAGCCAAGATAGATTAGGGCTAGCGTATGTTGAGCAGTTCTTC. This gives the protein CASSQDRLGLAYVEQFF.

The chain uses TRBV7-2 and TRBJ1-2; the match to TRBD1 covers 11 bases. After removal of 5 bases from V and 3 bases from J, the junction contained 5 bases not matched to a gene. This CDR3 is 15 amino acids long. Germline CDR1 and CDR2: SGHTA and FQGNSA. DNA of the CDR3: TGTGCCAGCAGCCCCGGGACAGGGGGTCACTATGGCTACACCTTC. Amino acids: CASSPGTGGHYGYTF.

The chain is built from TRBV5-4 and TRBJ2-7, with D possibly TRBD2 on 5 matching bases. The CDR3 runs 14 residues. V was shortened by 5 bases and J by 3 bases, with 15 bases between the two germline ends. Germline lookup yields CDR1 SGHNT and CDR2 YYREEE (reference sequence). The CDR3 sequence: CASSLPGSVYEQYF. The DNA of the CDR3 is TGTGCCAGCAGTCTGCCTGGTAGCGTCTACGAGCAGTACTTC.

DNA of the CDR3: TGTGCCAGCACACCCCACCCTGTACAGGTCCAACGGGATACGCAGTATTTT. It yields the protein CASTPHPVQVQRDTQYF. V is TRBV27 and J is TRBJ2-3; a possible D gene is TRBD1 (5 bases). Germline CDR1 is MNHEY and CDR2 is SMNVEV (reference sequence). Trimming removed 7 bases at V and 6 bases at J, with 26 bases between. The CDR3 is made up of 17 amino acids.

This clone was seen once. The rearrangement joins TRBV23-1 to TRBJ1-6, with 9 positions matching TRBD1. TRBV23-1 is marked as an open reading frame, function uncertain. The CDR3 is made up of 16 amino acids. With V trimmed by 8 bases and J by 7 bases, 12 bases remained unmatched. The CDR3, as DNA: TGCGCCAGCCTTAAGCACATGGGACAGGGAAATTCACCCCTCCACTTT. This sequence encodes CASLKHMGQGNSPLHF.

The chain recombines TRBV7-9 with TRBJ2-1; the match to TRBD1 covers 12 bases. Trimming removed 1 base from V and 8 bases from J; junction bases left unmatched: 3. This CDR3 is 15 amino acids long. Germline V gives CDR1 SEHNR, CDR2 FQNEAQ (reference sequence). In nucleotides, the CDR3 is TGTGCCAGCAGCTTAGAGTGGGACAGGGGGCATGAGCAGTTCTTC. Protein sequence: CASSLEWDRGHEQFF. Together with reference TRBV7-9 and TRBJ2-1, the CDR3 gives the full variable domain: DTGVSQNPRHKITKRGQNVTFRCDPISEHNRLYWYRQTLGQGPEFLTYFQNEAQLEKSRLLSDRFSAERPKGSFSTLEIQRTEQGDSAMYLCASSLEWDRGHEQFFGPGTRLTVL.